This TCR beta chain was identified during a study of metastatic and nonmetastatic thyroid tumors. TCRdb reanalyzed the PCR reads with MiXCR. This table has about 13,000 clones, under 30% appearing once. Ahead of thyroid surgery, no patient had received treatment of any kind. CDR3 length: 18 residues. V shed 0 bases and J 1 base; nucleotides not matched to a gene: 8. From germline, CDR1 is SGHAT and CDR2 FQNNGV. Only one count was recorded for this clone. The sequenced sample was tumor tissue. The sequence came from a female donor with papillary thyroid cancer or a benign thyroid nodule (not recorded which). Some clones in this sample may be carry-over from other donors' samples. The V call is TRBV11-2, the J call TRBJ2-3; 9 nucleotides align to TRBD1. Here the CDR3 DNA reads TGTGCCAGCAGCTTAGAAGGGACAGGGTTTTCGGGCACAGATACGCAGTATTTT. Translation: CASSLEGTGFSGTDTQYF. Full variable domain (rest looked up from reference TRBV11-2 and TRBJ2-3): EAGVAQSPRYKIIEKRQSVAFWCNPISGHATLYWYQQILGQGPKLLIQFQNNGVVDDSQLPKDRFSAERLKGVDSTLKIQPAKLEDSAVYLCASSLEGTGFSGTDTQYFGPGTRLTVL.